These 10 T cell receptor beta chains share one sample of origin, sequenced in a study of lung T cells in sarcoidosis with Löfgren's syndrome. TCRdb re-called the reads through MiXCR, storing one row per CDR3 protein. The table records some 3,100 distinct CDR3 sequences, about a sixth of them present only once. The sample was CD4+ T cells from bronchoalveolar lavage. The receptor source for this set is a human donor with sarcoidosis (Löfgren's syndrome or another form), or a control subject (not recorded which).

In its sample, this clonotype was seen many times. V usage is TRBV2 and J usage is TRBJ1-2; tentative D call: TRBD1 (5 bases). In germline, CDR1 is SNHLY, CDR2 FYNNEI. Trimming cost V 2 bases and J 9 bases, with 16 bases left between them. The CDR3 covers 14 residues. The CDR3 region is CASSEQGIPGSYTF. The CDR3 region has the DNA TGTGCCAGCAGTGAACAGGGTATCCCTGGGAGCTACACCTTC.

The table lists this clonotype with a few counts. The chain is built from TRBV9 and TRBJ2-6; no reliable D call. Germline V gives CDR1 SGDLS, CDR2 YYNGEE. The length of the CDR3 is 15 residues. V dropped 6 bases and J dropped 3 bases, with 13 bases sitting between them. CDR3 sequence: CASTGGTLGANVLTF. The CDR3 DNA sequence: TGTGCCAGCACGGGCGGTACTCTTGGGGCCAACGTCCTGACTTTC.

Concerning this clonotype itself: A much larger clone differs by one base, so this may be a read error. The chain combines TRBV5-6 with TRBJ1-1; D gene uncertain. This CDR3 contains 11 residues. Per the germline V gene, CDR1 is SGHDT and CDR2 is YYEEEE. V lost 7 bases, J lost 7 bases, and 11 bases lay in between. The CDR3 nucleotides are TGTGCCAGCGGCCGCGAGGGTGAAGCTTTCTTT. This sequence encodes CASGREGEAFF.

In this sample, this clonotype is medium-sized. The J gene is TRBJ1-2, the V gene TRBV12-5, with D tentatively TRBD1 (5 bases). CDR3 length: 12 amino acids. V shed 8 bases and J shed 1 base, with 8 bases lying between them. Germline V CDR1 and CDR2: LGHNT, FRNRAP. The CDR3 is CASSQGNYGYTF. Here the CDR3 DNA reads TGTGCTAGTTCCCAGGGTAACTATGGCTACACCTTC.

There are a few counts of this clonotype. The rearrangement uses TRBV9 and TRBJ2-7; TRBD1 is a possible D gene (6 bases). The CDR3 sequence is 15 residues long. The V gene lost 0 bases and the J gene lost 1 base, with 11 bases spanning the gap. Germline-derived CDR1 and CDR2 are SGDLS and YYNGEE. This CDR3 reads CASSVATGLSYEQYF. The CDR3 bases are TGTGCCAGCAGCGTAGCAACAGGGTTATCCTACGAGCAGTACTTC.

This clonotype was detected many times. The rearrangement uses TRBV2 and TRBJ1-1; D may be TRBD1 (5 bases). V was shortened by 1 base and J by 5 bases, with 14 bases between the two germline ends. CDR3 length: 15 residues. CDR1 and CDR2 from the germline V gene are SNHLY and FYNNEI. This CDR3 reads CASSEGRADGTEAFF. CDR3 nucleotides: TGTGCCAGCAGTGAAGGCAGGGCGGACGGAACTGAAGCTTTCTTT.

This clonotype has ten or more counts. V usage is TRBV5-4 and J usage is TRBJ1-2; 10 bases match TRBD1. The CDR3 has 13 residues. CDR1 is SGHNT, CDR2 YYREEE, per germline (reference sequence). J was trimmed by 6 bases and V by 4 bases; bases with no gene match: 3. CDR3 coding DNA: TGTGCCAGCAGCCGGGACAGGGGAAATGGCTACACCTTC. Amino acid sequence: CASSRDRGNGYTF.

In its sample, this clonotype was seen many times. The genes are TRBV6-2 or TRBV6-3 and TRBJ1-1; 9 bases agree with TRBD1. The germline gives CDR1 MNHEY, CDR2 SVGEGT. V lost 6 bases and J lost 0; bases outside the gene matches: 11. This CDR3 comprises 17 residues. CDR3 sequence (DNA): TGTGCCAGCAGCCAAGGGACAGGGAACCTTTTGAACACTGAAGCTTTCTTT. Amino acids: CASSQGTGNLLNTEAFF.

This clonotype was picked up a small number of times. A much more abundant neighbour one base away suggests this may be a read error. The CDR3 loop is CASSPEGGGSTIYF. For the CDR3, the DNA is TGTGCCAGCAGTCCCGAAGGGGGCGGAAGCACCATATATTTT. This chain uses TRBV2 with TRBJ1-3; 7 bases line up with TRBD1. Germline-derived CDR1 and CDR2 are SNHLY and FYNNEI. The CDR3 runs to 14 residues.

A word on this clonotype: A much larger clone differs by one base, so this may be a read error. CDR3 sequence (DNA): TGTGCCGGCAGCTTAGCGGGTGAAAGAGCAGATACGCAGTATTTT. It is translated as CAGSLAGERADTQYF. This chain uses TRBV7-9 with TRBJ2-3; the match to TRBD2 covers 7 bases. The CDR3 runs to 15 residues. Per germline, CDR1 SEHNR and CDR2 FQNEAQ (reference sequence). The full variable domain, rest sourced from reference TRBV7-9 and TRBJ2-3, is DTGVSQNPRHKITKRGQNVTFRCDPISEHNRLYWYRQTLGQGPEFLTYFQNEAQLEKSRLLSDRFSAERPKGSFSTLEIQRTEQGDSAMYLCAGSLAGERADTQYFGPGTRLTVL.